Detailed here is one TCR beta chain. The data stem from a study of OX40 agonist ivuxolimab in advanced cancers. Study context: Dose-escalation patients suffered from hepatocellular carcinoma, melanoma, renal cell or head and neck cancer. Those enrolled were approximately 87% male, with a mean age of about 66 years and ages from about 20 to 90. Enrollees could have had prior anti-PD-1, anti-PD-L1 or anti-CTLA-4 therapy, which approximately 40% had received.

TCRdb keeps only in-frame clones here, not all; method: immunoSEQ multiplex PCR. The sample shows about 40,000 clones, about 81% of them seen only once. V lost 4 bases, J lost 4 bases, and 14 bases lay in between. Germline V gene data show CDR1 as KGHSH and CDR2 as LQKENI. The length of the CDR3 is 15 residues. The sample was CD4+ or CD8+ T cells sorted from blood, taken in a trial of the OX40 agonist ivuxolimab. J is TRBJ2-1 and V is TRBV18; D is possibly TRBD1 (6 bases). This clonotype was sampled from an adult with an advanced solid tumor such as melanoma, head and neck, liver or kidney cancer. The DNA of the CDR3 is TGTGCCAGCTCACTGGGGACAAACACTTACAATGAGCAGTTCTTC. It specifies CASSLGTNTYNEQFF. The whole variable domain, remainder taken from reference TRBV18 and TRBJ2-1, is NAGVMQNPRHLVRRRGQEARLRCSPMKGHSHVYWYRQLPEEGLKFMVYLQKENIIDESGMPKERFSAEFPKEGPSILRIQQVVRGDSAAYFCASSLGTNTYNEQFFGPGTRLTVL.